This T cell receptor (beta chain) was sequenced during a study of shared clonotypes between healthy human individuals. The CDR3 totals 14 residues. Deletions cut 4 bases from V and 8 bases from J, with 15 bases between. CDR1 is WNHNN and CDR2 is SYGVQD in the germline V gene (reference sequence). The assay was immunoSEQ multiplex PCR, and TCRdb's table has in-frame clones only and misses some. This table holds about 2.4 million clones, under 95% found once. The clonotype originates from a man between 18 and 29 years old in good health. Some clones in this sample may be carry-over from other donors' samples. The rearrangement links TRBV10-1 to TRBJ2-1, with a weak D call TRBD2 (5 bases). The sample consisted of naive CD4+ T cells from PBMCs. Subset of the sample: CD45RA+ positively selected. The CDR3 bases are TGCGCCAGCAGTGTGAGGGCCGTGAGGGATGAGCAGTTCTTC. This gives the protein CASSVRAVRDEQFF.